This TCR beta chain was profiled in a study of T cell responses to AZD1222 COVID-19 vaccine. Study-level points and caveats: Breadth and depth of Spike-specific TCRs rose after two AZD1222 doses. It should be noted that donors were predominantly white British and more often female, and clonal diversity was possibly underestimated.

Libraries were prepared by immunoSEQ multiplex PCR; TCRdb keeps only in-frame clonotypes and omits some of them. The data contain just over 70,000 clones, around 84% of them singletons. This clone was seen just once. No antigen is known for it. This receptor was taken from an adult in good health. The sample in question was peripheral blood, obtained on day 0 of AZD1222 vaccination.

The CDR3 bases are TGTGCCTGGAGTACGGTAATGAACACTGAAGCTTTCTTT. Translation gives CAWSTVMNTEAFF. This chain links TRBV30 with TRBJ1-1; no definite D call. This CDR3 has 13 residues. Per the germline V gene, CDR1 is GTSNPN and CDR2 is SVGIG (reference sequence). V was cut by 2 bases and J by 0 bases, with 7 bases left in between.